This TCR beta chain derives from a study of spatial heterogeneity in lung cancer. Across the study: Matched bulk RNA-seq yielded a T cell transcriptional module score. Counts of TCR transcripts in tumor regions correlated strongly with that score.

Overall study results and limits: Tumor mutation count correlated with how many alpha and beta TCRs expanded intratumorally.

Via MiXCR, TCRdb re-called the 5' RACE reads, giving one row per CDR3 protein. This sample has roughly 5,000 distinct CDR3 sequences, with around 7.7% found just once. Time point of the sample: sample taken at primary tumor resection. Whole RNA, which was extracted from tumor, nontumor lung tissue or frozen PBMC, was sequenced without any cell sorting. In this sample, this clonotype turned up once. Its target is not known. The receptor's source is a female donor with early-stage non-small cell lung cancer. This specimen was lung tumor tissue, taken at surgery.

CDR3 sequence reads: CASSRQAGAFF. The CDR3 DNA reads as TGTGCCAGCAGCCGACAGGCGGGAGCTTTCTTT. The rearrangement uses TRBV7-9 and TRBJ1-1; possible D gene TRBD1, 6 bases. The CDR3 is 11 residues long. The V gene's germline CDR1 is SEHNR and CDR2 FQNEAQ (reference sequence). V lost 5 bases to trimming and J lost 10 bases, with 11 bases between them.